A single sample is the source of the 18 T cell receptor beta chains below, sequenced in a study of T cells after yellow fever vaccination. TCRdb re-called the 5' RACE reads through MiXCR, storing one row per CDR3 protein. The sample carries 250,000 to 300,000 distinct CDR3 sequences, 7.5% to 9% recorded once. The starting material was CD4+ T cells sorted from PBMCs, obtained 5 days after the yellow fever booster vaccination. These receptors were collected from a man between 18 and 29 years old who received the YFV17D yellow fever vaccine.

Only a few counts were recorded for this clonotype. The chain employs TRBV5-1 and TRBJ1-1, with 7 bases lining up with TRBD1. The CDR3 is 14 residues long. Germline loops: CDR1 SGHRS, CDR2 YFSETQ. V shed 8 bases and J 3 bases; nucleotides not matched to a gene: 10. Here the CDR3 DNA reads TGCGCCAGTACCGTGACAGGGCGGGACACTGAAGCTTTCTTT. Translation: CASTVTGRDTEAFF.

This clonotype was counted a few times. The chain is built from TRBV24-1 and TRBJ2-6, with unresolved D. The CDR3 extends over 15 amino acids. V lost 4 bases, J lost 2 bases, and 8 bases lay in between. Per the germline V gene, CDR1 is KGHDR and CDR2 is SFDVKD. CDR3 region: CATSEGGAGANVLTF. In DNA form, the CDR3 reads TGTGCCACCAGTGAAGGTGGAGCTGGGGCCAACGTCCTGACTTTC.

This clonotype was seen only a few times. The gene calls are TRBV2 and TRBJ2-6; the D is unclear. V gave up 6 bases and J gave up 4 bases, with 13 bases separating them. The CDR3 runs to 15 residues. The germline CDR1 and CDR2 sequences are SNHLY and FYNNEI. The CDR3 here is CASRDMGSGANVLTF. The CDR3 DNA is TGTGCCAGCAGGGATATGGGATCCGGGGCCAACGTCCTGACTTTC.

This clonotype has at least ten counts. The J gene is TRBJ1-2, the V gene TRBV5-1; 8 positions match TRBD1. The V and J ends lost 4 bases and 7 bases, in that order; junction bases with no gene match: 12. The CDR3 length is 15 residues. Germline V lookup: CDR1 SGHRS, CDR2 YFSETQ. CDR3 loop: CASSHNGQGAGGYTF. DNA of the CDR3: TGCGCCAGCAGCCACAACGGACAGGGAGCAGGTGGCTACACCTTC.

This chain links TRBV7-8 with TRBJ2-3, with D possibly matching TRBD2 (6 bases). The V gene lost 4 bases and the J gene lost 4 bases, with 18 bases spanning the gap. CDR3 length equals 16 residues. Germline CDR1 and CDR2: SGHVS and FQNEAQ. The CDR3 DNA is TGTGCCAGCAGCTCAACGCGGGGTAGACCCTCAGATACGCAGTATTTT. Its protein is CASSSTRGRPSDTQYF.

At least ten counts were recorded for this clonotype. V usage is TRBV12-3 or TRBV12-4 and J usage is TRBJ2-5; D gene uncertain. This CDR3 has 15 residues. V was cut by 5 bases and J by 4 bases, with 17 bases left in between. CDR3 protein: CASSPMGAPRETQYF. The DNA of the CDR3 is TGTGCCAGCAGTCCAATGGGTGCACCTCGAGAGACCCAGTACTTC.

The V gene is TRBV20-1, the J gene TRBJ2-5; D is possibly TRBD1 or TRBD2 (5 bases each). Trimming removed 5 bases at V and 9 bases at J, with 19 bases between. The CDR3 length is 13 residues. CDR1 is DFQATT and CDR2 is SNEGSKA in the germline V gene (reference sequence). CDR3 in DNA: TGCAGTGCTCACCGGGACGGGGCTGGGGCCCAGTACTTC. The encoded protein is CSAHRDGAGAQYF.

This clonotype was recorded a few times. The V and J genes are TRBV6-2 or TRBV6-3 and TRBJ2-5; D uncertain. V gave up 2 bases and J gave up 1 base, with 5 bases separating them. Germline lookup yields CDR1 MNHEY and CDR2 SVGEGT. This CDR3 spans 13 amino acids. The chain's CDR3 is CASSYGVQETQYF. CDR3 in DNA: TGTGCCAGCAGTTACGGGGTCCAAGAGACCCAGTACTTC.

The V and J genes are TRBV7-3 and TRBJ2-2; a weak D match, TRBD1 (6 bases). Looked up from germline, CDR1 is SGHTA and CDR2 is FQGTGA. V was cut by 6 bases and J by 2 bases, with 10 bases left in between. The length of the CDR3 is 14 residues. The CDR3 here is CASRRGRNTGELFF. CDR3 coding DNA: TGTGCCAGCAGAAGGGGGAGAAACACCGGGGAGCTGTTTTTT.

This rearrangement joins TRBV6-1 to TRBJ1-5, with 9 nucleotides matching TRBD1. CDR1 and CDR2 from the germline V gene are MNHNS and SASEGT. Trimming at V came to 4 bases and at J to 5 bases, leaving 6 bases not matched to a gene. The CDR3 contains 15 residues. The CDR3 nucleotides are TGTGCCAGCAGTGGCACTACAGGGGGCGATCAGCCCCAGCATTTT. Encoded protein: CASSGTTGGDQPQHF.

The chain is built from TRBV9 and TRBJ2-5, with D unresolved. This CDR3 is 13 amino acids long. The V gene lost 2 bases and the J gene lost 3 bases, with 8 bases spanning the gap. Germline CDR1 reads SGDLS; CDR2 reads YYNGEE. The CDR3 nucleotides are TGTGCCAGCAGCGTCGGGCAGAAAGAGACCCAGTACTTC. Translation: CASSVGQKETQYF. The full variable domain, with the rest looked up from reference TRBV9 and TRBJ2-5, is DSGVTQTPKHLITATGQRVTLRCSPRSGDLSVYWYQQSLDQGLQFLIQYYNGEERAKGNILERFSAQQFPDLHSELNLSSLELGDSALYFCASSVGQKETQYFGPGTRLLVL.

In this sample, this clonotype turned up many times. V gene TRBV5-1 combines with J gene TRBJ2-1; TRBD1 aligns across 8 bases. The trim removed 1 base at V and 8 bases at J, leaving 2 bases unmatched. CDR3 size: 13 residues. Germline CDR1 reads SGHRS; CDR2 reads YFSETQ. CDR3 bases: TGCGCCAGCAGCTTGCCAGGGGGCCATGAGCAGTTCTTC. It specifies CASSLPGGHEQFF.

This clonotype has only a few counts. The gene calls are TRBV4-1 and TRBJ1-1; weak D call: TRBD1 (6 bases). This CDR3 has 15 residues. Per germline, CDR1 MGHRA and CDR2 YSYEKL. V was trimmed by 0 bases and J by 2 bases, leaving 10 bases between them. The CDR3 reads CASSQDSGGNTEAFF. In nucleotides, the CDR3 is TGCGCCAGCAGCCAAGATTCGGGGGGCAACACTGAAGCTTTCTTT.

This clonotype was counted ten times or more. CDR3 nucleotides: TGTGCCAGCAGTCCACAGGGGTACGAGCAGTACTTC. Protein product: CASSPQGYEQYF. The J gene is TRBJ2-7, the V gene TRBV2, with 7 bases that match TRBD1. Looked up from germline, CDR1 is SNHLY and CDR2 is FYNNEI. The ends lost 5 bases at V and 4 bases at J; junction bases unmatched: 2. The CDR3 sequence is 12 residues long.

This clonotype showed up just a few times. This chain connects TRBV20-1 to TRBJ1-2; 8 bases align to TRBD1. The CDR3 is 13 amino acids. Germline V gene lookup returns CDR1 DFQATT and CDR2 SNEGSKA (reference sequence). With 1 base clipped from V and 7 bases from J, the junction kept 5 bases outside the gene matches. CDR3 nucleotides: TGCAGTGCTAGAGGCTCAGGGGGCGGTGGCTACACCTTC. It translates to CSARGSGGGGYTF.

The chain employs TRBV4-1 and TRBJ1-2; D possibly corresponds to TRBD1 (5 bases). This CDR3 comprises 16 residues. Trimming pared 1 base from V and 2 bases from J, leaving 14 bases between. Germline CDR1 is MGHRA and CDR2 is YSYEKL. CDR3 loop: CASSQGQGGWNYGYTF. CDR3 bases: TGCGCCAGCAGCCAAGGGCAGGGAGGGTGGAACTATGGCTACACCTTC.

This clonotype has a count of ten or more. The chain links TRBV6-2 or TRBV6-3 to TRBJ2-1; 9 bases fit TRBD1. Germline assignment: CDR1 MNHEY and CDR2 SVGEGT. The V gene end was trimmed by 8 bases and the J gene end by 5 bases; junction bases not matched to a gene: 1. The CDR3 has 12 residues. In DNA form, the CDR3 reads TGTGCCAGCGGACAGGGGAACAATGAGCAGTTCTTC. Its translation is CASGQGNNEQFF.

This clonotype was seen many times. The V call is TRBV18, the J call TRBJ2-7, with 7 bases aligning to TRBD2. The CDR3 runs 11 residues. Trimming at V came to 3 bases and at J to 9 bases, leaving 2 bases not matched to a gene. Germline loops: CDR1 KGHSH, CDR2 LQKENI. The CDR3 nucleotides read TGTGCCAGCTCACCCGGCGGGAGGCAGTACGTC. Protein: CASSPGGRQYV.